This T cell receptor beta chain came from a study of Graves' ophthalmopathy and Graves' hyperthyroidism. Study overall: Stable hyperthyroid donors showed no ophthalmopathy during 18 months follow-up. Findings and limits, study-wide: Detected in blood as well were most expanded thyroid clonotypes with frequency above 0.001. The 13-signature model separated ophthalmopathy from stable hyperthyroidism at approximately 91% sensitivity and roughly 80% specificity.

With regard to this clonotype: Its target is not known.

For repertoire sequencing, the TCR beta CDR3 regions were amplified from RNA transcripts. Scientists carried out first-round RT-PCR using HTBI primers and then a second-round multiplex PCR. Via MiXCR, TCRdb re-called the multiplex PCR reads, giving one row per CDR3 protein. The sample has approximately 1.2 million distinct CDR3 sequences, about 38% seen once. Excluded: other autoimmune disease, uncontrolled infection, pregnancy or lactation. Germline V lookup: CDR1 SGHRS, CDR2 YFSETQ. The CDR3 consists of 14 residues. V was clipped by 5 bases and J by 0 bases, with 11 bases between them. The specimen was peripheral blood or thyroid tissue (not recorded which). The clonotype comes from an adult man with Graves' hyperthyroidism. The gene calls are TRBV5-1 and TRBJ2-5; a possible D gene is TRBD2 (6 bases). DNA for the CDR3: TGCGCCAGCAGTTGGGGAGGTAACCAAGAGACCCAGTACTTC. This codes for CASSWGGNQETQYF.